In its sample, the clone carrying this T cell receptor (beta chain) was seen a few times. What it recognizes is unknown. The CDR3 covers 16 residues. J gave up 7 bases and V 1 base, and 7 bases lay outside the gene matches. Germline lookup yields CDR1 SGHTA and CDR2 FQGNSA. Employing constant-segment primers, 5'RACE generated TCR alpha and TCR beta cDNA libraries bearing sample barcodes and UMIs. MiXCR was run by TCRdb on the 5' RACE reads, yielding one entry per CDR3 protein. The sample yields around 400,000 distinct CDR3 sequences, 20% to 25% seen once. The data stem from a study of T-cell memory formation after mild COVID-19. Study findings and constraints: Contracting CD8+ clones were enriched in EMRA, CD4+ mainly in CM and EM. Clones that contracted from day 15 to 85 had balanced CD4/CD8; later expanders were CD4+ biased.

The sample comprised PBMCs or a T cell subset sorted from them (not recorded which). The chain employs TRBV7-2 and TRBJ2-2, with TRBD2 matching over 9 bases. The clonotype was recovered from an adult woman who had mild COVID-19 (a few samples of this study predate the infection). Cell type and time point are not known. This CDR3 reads CASSLVPSGMGGELFF. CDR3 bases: TGTGCCAGCAGCTTAGTTCCTAGCGGGATGGGCGGGGAGCTGTTTTTT.